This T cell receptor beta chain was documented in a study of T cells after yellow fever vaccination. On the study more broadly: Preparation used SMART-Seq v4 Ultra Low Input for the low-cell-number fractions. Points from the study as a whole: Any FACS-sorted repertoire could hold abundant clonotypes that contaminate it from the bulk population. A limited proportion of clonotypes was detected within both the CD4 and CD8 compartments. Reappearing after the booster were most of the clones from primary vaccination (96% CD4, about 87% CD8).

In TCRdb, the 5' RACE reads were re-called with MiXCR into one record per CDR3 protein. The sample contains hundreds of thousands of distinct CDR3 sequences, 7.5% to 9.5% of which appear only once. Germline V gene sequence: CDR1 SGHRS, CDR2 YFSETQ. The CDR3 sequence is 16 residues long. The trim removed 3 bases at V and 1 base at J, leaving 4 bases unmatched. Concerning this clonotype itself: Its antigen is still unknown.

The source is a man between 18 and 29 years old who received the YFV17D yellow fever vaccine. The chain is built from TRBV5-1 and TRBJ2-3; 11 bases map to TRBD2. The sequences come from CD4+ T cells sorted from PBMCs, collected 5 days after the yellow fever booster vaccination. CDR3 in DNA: TGCGCCAGCAGCTACAGGGGACTAGCGGGCACAGATACGCAGTATTTT. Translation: CASSYRGLAGTDTQYF.